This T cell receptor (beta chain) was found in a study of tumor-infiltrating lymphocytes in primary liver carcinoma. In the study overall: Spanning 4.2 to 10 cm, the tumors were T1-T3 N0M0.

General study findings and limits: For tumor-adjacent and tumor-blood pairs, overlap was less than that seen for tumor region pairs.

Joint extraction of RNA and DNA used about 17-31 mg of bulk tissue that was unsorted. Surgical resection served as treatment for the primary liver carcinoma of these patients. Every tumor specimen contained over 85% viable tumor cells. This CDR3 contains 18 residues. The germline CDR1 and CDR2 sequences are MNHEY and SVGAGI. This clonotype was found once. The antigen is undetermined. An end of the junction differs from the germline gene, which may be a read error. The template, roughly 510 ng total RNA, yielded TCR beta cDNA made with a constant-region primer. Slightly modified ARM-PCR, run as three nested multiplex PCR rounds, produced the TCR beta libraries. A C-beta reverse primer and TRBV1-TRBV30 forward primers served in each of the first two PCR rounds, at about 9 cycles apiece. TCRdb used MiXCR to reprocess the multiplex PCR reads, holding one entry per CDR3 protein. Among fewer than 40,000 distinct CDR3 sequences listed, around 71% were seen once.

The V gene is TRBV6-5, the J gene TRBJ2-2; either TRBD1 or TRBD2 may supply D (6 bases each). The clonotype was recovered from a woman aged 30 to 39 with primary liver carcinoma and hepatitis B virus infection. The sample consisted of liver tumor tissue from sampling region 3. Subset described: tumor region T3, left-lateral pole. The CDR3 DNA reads TGTGCCAACAGTTACTACCCAGGGGTCGGGAGCGGCACCGGGAAGCTGTTTTTT. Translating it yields CANSYYPGVGSGTGKLFF.